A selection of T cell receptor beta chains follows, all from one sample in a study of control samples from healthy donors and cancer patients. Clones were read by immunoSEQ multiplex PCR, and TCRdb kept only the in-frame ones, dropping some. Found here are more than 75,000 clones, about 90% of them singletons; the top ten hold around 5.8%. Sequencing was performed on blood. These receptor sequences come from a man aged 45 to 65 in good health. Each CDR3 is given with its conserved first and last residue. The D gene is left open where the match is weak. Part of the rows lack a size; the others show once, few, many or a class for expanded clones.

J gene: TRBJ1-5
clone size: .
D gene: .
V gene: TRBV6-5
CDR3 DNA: TGTGCCAGCAAGGGGGGGGGCGTTCAGCCCCAGCATTTT
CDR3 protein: CASKGGGVQPQHF

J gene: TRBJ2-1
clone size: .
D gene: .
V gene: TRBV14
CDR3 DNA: TGTGCCAGCAGCCGAACAGGTCCAAATGAGCAGTTCTTC
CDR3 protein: CASSRTGPNEQFF

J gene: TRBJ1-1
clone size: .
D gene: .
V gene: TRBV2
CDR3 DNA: TGTGCCAGCAGTAACAAGATGAACACTGAAGCTTTCTTT
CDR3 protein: CASSNKMNTEAFF

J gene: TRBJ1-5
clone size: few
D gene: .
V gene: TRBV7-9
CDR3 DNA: TGTGCCAGCAGCTTAGGGGGGAACAATCAGCCCCAGCATTTT
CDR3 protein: CASSLGGNNQPQHF

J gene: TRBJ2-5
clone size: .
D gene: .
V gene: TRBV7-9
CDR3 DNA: TGTGCCAGCAGCTTAGGGGGGACACCTCAAGAGACCCAGTACTTC
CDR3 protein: CASSLGGTPQETQYF

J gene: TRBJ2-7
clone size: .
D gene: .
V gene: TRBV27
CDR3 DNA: TGTGCCAGGGGACGCCTTTCCTACGAGCAGTACTTC
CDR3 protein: CARGRLSYEQYF

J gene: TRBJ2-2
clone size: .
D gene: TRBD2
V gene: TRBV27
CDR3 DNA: TGTGCCAGCAGTTCGGGACTACTGTTGACCGGGGAGCTGTTTTTT
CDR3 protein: CASSSGLLLTGELFF

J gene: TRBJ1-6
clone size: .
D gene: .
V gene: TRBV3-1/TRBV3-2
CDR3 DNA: TGTGCCAGCAGCCCTGACGGGATGGGCTCCTATAATTCACCCCTCCACTTT
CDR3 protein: CASSPDGMGSYNSPLHF

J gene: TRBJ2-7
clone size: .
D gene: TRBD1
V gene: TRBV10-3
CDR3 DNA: TGTGCCATCAGTGACCCGACAGGGGGCGAGCAGTACTTC
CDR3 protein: CAISDPTGGEQYF

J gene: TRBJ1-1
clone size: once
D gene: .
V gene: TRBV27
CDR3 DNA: TGTGCCAGCAGTTTCGGACAGTCCAACACTGAAGCTTTCTTT
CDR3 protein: CASSFGQSNTEAFF

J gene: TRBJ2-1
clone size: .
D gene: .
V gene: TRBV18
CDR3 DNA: TGTGCCAGCTCACCACTAGATGAGCAGTTCTTC
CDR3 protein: CASSPLDEQFF

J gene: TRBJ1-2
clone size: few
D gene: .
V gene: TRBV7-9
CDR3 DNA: TGTGCCAGCAGTAGAAGGGGGGCGACAGTAGACTATGGCTACACCTTC
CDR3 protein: CASSRRGATVDYGYTF

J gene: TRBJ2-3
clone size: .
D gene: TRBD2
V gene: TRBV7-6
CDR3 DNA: TGTGCCAGCAGCTTCTCTAGCGGGGCAGATACGCAGTATTTT
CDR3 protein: CASSFSSGADTQYF

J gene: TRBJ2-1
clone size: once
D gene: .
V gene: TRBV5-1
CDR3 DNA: TGCGCCAGCAGCTTAGGAGGGAGCTCCTACAATGAGCAGTTCTTC
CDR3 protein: CASSLGGSSYNEQFF

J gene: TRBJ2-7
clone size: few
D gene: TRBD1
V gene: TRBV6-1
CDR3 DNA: TGTGCCAGCAGTGAAGGGACAGGATTTTACGAGCAGTACTTC
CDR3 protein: CASSEGTGFYEQYF

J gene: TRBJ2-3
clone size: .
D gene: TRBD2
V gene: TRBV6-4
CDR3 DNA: TGTGCCAGCAGTCTACTAGCGGGGGGCCTGGGGACGCAGTATTTT
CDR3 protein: CASSLLAGGLGTQYF

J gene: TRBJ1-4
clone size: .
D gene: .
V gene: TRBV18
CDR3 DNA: TGTGCCAGCTCACCGACCATGGGTCAGGGAGGGGAAAAACTGTTTTTT
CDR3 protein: CASSPTMGQGGEKLFF